This T cell receptor (beta chain) derives from a study of PD-1 blockade in classical Hodgkin lymphoma. Study results and limitations: Complete responders' diversity at baseline resembled that of newly diagnosed patients. While CD8+ TCR diversity did not rise significantly by C4D1, CD4+ TCR diversity did. Newly diagnosed patients were said to have less baseline TCR diversity than healthy donors did.

Each patient relapsed following autologous stem cell transplantation, and prior brentuximab vedotin exposure differed. Method: immunoSEQ multiplex PCR; TCRdb's copy keeps in-frame clones and lacks some. The table records about 50,000 clones, over 60% of them present only once. The CDR3 runs to 18 residues. In germline, CDR1 is LNHDA, CDR2 SQIVND (reference sequence). J lost 9 bases, V lost 1 base, and 16 bases had no gene match. Comment on this clone: Its target is unknown.

The TCR was taken from a human donor with classical Hodgkin lymphoma. V usage is TRBV19 and J usage is TRBJ2-2; TRBD1 matches 8 bases. This specimen was peripheral blood mononuclear cells (PBMCs), taken before the second cycle of nivolumab. This chain's CDR3 is CASSIVGRGQGVYRELFF. For the CDR3, the DNA is TGTGCCAGTAGTATAGTTGGGAGAGGACAGGGTGTTTACCGGGAGCTGTTTTTT.